The clone carrying this TCR beta chain has a count of ten or more. Antigen specificity is unknown. The sample is drawn from a study of molecular identifiers for immune sequencing clone quantification. Overall study results and limits: Clones above 20 RNA copies contained over 97% of effector molecules but under 1% of naive ones.

Naive CD8 T cells were sorted as CD8+CD4-CCR7+CD45RA+. For bulk TCR libraries, previously described methods and listed TCR primers were used. TCRdb called the PCR reads again in MiXCR, with one record for every CDR3 protein. The sample consists of some 320,000 distinct CDR3 sequences, about 21% of them appearing once. The clonotype was recovered from a human donor in good health. Some libraries in this study had Jurkat cell RNA spiked in. The sample taken for sequencing was naive CD8+ T cells from blood, with Jurkat cell RNA spiked in. Regarding subset: FACS-sorted CD8+CD4-CCR7+CD45RA+ naive T cells.

CDR3 region: CASTTWASDEQYF. The CDR3 nucleotides are TGTGCCAGTACTACCTGGGCTTCGGACGAGCAGTACTTC. J is TRBJ2-7 and V is TRBV5-6; D not resolved. Trimming took off 8 bases at V and 5 bases at J, with 17 bases between the two ends. Germline assignment: CDR1 SGHDT and CDR2 YYEEEE. The CDR3 runs to 13 residues.